This TCR beta chain was profiled in a study of control samples from healthy donors and cancer patients. This table comes from immunoSEQ multiplex PCR, and its TCRdb copy is limited to in-frame clones, with some not included. The table includes tens of thousands of clones, roughly 90% detected once. Sequenced material: PBMCs. This clonotype originated in a man aged 55 to 70 with colorectal cancer.

In nucleotides, the CDR3 is TGTGCCAGCAGTTACTGGCTAGCGGGGGGGCAAATCCAAGAGACCCAGTACTTC. Translating it yields CASSYWLAGGQIQETQYF. The chain carries TRBV6-2 or TRBV6-3 and TRBJ2-5, with 12 bases that match TRBD2. The CDR3 consists of 18 residues. Germline assignment: CDR1 MNHEY and CDR2 SVGEGT. The V segment lost 1 base and the J segment 1 base; nucleotides outside the gene matches: 7.